This T cell receptor (beta chain) appears in the sequencing data of a study of beta chain features in type 1 diabetes. Findings and limits, study-wide: Significant though moderate, a shortening of TCRB CDR3s appeared in all four CD4+ subsets of Type 1 diabetes patients.

Trimming took 8 bases from V and 1 from J; bases not matched to a gene: 4. The germline V gene encodes CDR1 SGHTA and CDR2 FQGTGA. This CDR3 has 14 amino acids. With regard to this clone: Its antigen is currently unknown.

The isolated RNA, all of it, was reverse transcribed, so expressed TCRB transcripts were what got sequenced. Only in-frame clones appear in the TCRdb table, and some are missing; sequencing was by immunoSEQ multiplex PCR. The table shows a few hundred thousand clones, with roughly 14% occurring only once. The rearrangement joins TRBV7-3 to TRBJ2-2; TRBD1 agrees at 7 bases. Source material: naive CD4+ T cells from blood. The sequence was collected from a woman aged 18 to 35 with type 1 diabetes. The CDR3 DNA reads as TGTGCCAGCGGACGACAGGGGAACACCGGGGAGCTGTTTTTT. It codes for CASGRQGNTGELFF.